Presented here are 5 T cell receptor beta chains from one specimen sequenced in a study of response to subunit inactivated influenza vaccine. MiXCR, applied by TCRdb to the RT-PCR reads, yields one record per CDR3 protein. This table has a few hundred thousand distinct CDR3 sequences, about 11% appearing once. These data were also filed under a second study, of T cells expressing NK-cell markers. This second report adds: The authors made TCR beta cDNA libraries by 5'RACE template switching. This switching added a universal primer site and UMIs.

The source was PBMCs from blood, collected on the day of vaccination. These receptor sequences come from a man between 45 and 60 years old who received an inactivated influenza vaccine.

The chain links TRBV20-1 to TRBJ2-5; D unclear. V was pared by 3 bases and J by 9 bases, with 17 bases between. Looked up from germline, CDR1 is DFQATT and CDR2 is SNEGSKA (reference sequence). The CDR3 runs to 13 residues. The CDR3 nucleotides are TGCAGTGCTAGTATGGGGTGGCCTGGGCCCCAGTACTTC. Its protein is CSASMGWPGPQYF.

This chain joins TRBV29-1 and TRBJ2-7, with D possibly TRBD1 on 6 matching bases. This CDR3 is 13 amino acids long. V was trimmed by 3 bases and J by 3 bases, leaving 12 bases between them. Germline V gene lookup returns CDR1 SQVTM and CDR2 ANQGSEA. This CDR3 is CSVDRGRGYEQYF. CDR3 in DNA: TGCAGCGTTGACAGGGGTAGGGGCTACGAGCAGTACTTC.

This clonotype was seen a few times. This chain connects TRBV6-1 to TRBJ1-5; D possibly corresponds to TRBD1 (6 bases). Germline V gene lookup returns CDR1 MNHNS and CDR2 SASEGT. The V gene lost 8 bases and the J gene lost 2 bases, with 16 bases spanning the gap. CDR3 length equals 15 residues. The CDR3 protein is CASARGQEGNQPQHF. CDR3 nucleotides: TGTGCCAGCGCTCGGGGGCAGGAAGGCAATCAGCCCCAGCATTTT.

This chain joins TRBV5-1 and TRBJ2-2; D not resolved. V dropped 0 bases and J dropped 5 bases, with 17 bases sitting between them. Looked up from germline, CDR1 is SGHRS and CDR2 is YFSETQ. CDR3 length: 17 amino acids. This CDR3 reads CASSLGQTRLGTGELFF. CDR3 sequence (DNA): TGCGCCAGCAGCTTGGGACAAACGCGGTTGGGGACCGGGGAGCTGTTTTTT. The complete variable domain, with remaining parts taken from reference TRBV5-1 and TRBJ2-2, reads KAGVTQTPRYLIKTRGQQVTLSCSPISGHRSVSWYQQTPGQGLQFLFEYFSETQRNKGNFPGRFSGRQFSNSRSEMNVSTLELGDSALYLCASSLGQTRLGTGELFFGEGSRLTVL.

This clonotype turned up a few times. This chain links TRBV5-1 with TRBJ2-3; D is unresolved. Trimming cost V 0 bases and J 2 bases, with 10 bases left between them. The CDR3 loop spans 15 amino acids. In germline, CDR1 is SGHRS, CDR2 YFSETQ. The CDR3 sequence is CASSLELKNTDTQYF. The CDR3 DNA sequence: TGCGCCAGCAGCTTGGAACTAAAAAACACAGATACGCAGTATTTT.